A single sample gave rise to the 21 T cell receptor beta chains below, sequenced in a study of cytomegalovirus exposure and HLA in healthy donors (dated by TCRdb to the late 2010s). Libraries were built with the immunoSEQ multiplex PCR assay. For the multiplex PCR, a mixture combining 60 forward primers for TCR Vbeta segments and 13 reverse primers for TCR Jbeta segments was used. TCRdb took over this immuneACCESS table, retaining in-frame rearrangements with V and J assigned. Such tables are incomplete; in checked studies, under half of the missing clones stem from an unresolved V gene, and the remainder is unexplained. This sample is represented by 150,000 to 200,000 clones; 80% to 85% of them were singletons. Less than 1.1% of the sample belongs to the ten largest clones. The sequenced material came from PBMCs. The source of these receptors is a woman aged 40-49 years in good health and CMV-seronegative.

The chain has TRBV9 and TRBJ1-2, with 7 bases lining up with TRBD1. V lost 4 bases and J lost 4; bases outside the gene matches: 10. CDR1 and CDR2 (germline): SGDLS, YYNGEE. The CDR3 is 15 residues long. This chain's CDR3 is CASSKQQGYGYGYTF. The CDR3 DNA reads as TGTGCCAGCAGCAAACAACAGGGGTACGGCTATGGCTACACCTTC.

This clone was recorded only once. The sample contains more than one DNA sequence encoding this CDR3. The chain couples TRBV6-5 to TRBJ2-5; tentatively, D is TRBD1 (6 bases). Trimming cost V 2 bases and J 2 bases, with 12 bases left between them. In germline, CDR1 is MNHEY, CDR2 SVGAGI. The CDR3 loop spans 15 amino acids. CDR3 residues: CASSYRRGVQETQYF. In DNA form, the CDR3 reads TGTGCCAGCAGTTACCGCAGGGGAGTGCAAGAGACCCAGTACTTC.

The rearrangement uses TRBV19 and TRBJ2-3; D perhaps matches TRBD1 (6 bases). Germline loops: CDR1 LNHDA, CDR2 SQIVND (reference sequence). Trimming cost V 5 bases and J 3 bases, with 9 bases left between them. This CDR3 is 13 amino acids long. The CDR3 nucleotides are TGTGCCAGTAGTGTTACAGGGACAGATACGCAGTATTTT. Amino acid sequence: CASSVTGTDTQYF.

This clone was observed a few times. The rearrangement joins TRBV4-3 to TRBJ1-3; tentatively, D is TRBD1 (5 bases). Germline CDR1 is LGHNA and CDR2 is YSLEER. Trimming pared 1 base from V and 0 bases from J, leaving 10 bases between. CDR3 size: 16 residues. In nucleotides, the CDR3 is TGCGCCAGCAGCCAAGCGCCGACAGCCTCTGGAAACACCATATATTTT. Protein: CASSQAPTASGNTIYF.

This chain joins TRBV7-9 and TRBJ2-3; 8 bases are shared with TRBD2. The CDR3 runs 19 residues. From germline, CDR1 is SEHNR and CDR2 FQNEAQ (reference sequence). The V and J ends lost 4 bases and 2 bases, in that order; junction bases with no gene match: 17. This chain's CDR3 is CASSSWGGAGLAVTDTQYF. CDR3 in DNA: TGTGCCAGCAGCTCCTGGGGGGGGGCCGGACTAGCAGTCACAGATACGCAGTATTTT.

This clone was found once. At one end the junction does not follow the germline gene, possibly because of a read error. The V and J genes are TRBV7-7 and TRBJ2-3; TRBD1 matches 9 bases. CDR3 length equals 15 residues. The germline V gene encodes CDR1 SSHAT and CDR2 FNYEAQ (reference sequence). DNA for the CDR3: TGTGCTAGCAGCCAAACAGGGGGCAGGGTGGATACGCAGTATTTT. Translating it yields CASSQTGGRVDTQYF.

This sequence joins TRBV27 and TRBJ2-6, with a tentative D call TRBD1 (6 bases). This CDR3 contains 18 residues. Germline loops: CDR1 MNHEY, CDR2 SMNVEV (reference sequence). Trimming pared 5 bases from V and 2 bases from J, leaving 19 bases between. CDR3 sequence: CASSPYVVNRAGANVLTF. CDR3 nucleotides: TGTGCCAGCAGTCCATATGTGGTGAACAGGGCTGGGGCCAACGTCCTGACTTTC. The full variable domain, with the rest looked up from reference TRBV27 and TRBJ2-6, is EAQVTQNPRYLITVTGKKLTVTCSQNMNHEYMSWYRQDPGLGLRQIYYSMNVEVTDKGDVPEGYKVSRKEKRNFPLILESPSPNQTSLYFCASSPYVVNRAGANVLTFGAGSRLTVL.

The chain has TRBV7-9 and TRBJ2-4; the match to TRBD2 covers 7 bases. The V gene end was trimmed by 5 bases and the J gene end by 8 bases; junction bases not matched to a gene: 9. The germline V gene has CDR1 SEHNR and CDR2 FQNEAQ (reference sequence). CDR3 length equals 14 residues. CDR3 DNA: TGTGCCAGCAGCCTAAGCGGGGAGTATGACATTCAGTACTTC. It specifies CASSLSGEYDIQYF.

The rearrangement links TRBV19 to TRBJ2-1; D is uncertain. V gave up 5 bases and J gave up 2 bases, with 7 bases separating them. Germline CDR1 LNHDA, CDR2 SQIVND (reference sequence). This CDR3 has 13 residues. CDR3 in amino acids: CASSDGPYNEQFF. The CDR3 DNA sequence: TGTGCCAGTAGTGATGGCCCCTACAATGAGCAGTTCTTC. Variable domain in full (rest from reference TRBV19 and TRBJ2-1): DGGITQSPKYLFRKEGQNVTLSCEQNLNHDAMYWYRQDPGQGLRLIYYSQIVNDFQKGDIAEGYSVSREKKESFPLTVTSAQKNPTAFYLCASSDGPYNEQFFGPGTRLTVL.

In its sample, this clone was seen a few times. V gene TRBV7-9 combines with J gene TRBJ2-7; the match to TRBD1 covers 7 bases. This CDR3 spans 16 amino acids. Germline V gene sequence: CDR1 SEHNR, CDR2 FQNEAQ (reference sequence). The V and J ends lost 4 bases and 7 bases, in that order; junction bases with no gene match: 16. The CDR3 region has the DNA TGTGCCAGCAGCTCCCAACGGGACAGTAATTTTGGGGAGCAGTACGTC. This translates into CASSSQRDSNFGEQYV.

This sequence joins TRBV4-1 and TRBJ1-2, with 8 nucleotides matching TRBD1. The CDR3 sequence is 15 residues long. Germline values: CDR1 MGHRA, CDR2 YSYEKL. Trimming removed 1 base from V and 5 bases from J; junction bases left unmatched: 6. The CDR3 DNA is TGCGCCAGCAGCCAAGGACGGAACAGGGGGTATGGCTACACCTTC. Protein: CASSQGRNRGYGYTF.

The chain uses TRBV27 and TRBJ1-2, with TRBD1 matching over 8 bases. The ends lost 6 bases at V and 4 bases at J; junction bases unmatched: 10. The germline V gene has CDR1 MNHEY and CDR2 SMNVEV (reference sequence). The CDR3 is 15 amino acids. Here the CDR3 reads CASSAGQGPSYGYTF. DNA of the CDR3: TGTGCCAGCAGCGCCGGACAGGGACCCTCCTATGGCTACACCTTC.

The rearrangement links TRBV23-1 to TRBJ1-3; the match to TRBD1 covers 12 bases. TRBV23-1 is placed among ORFs of uncertain function. V shed 4 bases and J 0 bases; nucleotides not matched to a gene: 10. The CDR3 sequence is 19 residues long. The CDR3 spells CASSLSGTGGDCSGNTIYF. The CDR3 nucleotides are TGCGCCAGCAGTCTCTCCGGGACAGGGGGCGACTGCTCTGGAAACACCATATATTTT.

V gene TRBV6-1 combines with J gene TRBJ2-7; D may be TRBD1 (5 bases). Trimming cost V 4 bases and J 6 bases, with 19 bases left between them. The CDR3 runs to 15 residues. CDR1 MNHNS and CDR2 SASEGT come from the germline V gene. The CDR3 DNA follows: TGTGCCAGCAGTGTCCAGGGTCACCGAGGCACCGAGCAGTACTTC. The encoded protein is CASSVQGHRGTEQYF.

Only one count was recorded for this clone. The rearrangement joins TRBV30 to TRBJ1-2; D remains unclear. Trimming shortened V by 0 bases and J by 9 bases, and 11 bases separated the two germline ends. Per germline, CDR1 GTSNPN and CDR2 SVGIG (reference sequence). The CDR3 runs to 12 residues. CDR3: CAWSVVVDRYTF. Here the CDR3 DNA reads TGTGCCTGGAGTGTGGTAGTCGATCGCTACACCTTC.

This clone came up once. This chain connects TRBV27 to TRBJ1-1; D is unresolved. The CDR3 consists of 14 residues. The ends were cut back, 3 bases at V and 0 bases at J, with 8 bases in the middle. Germline V CDR1 and CDR2: MNHEY, SMNVEV (reference sequence). The CDR3 here is CASSFRGMNTEAFF. CDR3 DNA sequence: TGTGCCAGCAGTTTCCGGGGAATGAACACTGAAGCTTTCTTT.

The chain links TRBV5-1 to TRBJ2-3; 8 bases are shared with TRBD2. The ends lost 2 bases at V and 3 bases at J; junction bases unmatched: 5. CDR3 length: 15 residues. Germline assignment: CDR1 SGHRS and CDR2 YFSETQ. CDR3 residues: CASSFTAGGTDTQYF. The CDR3 bases are TGCGCCAGCAGCTTTACGGCGGGAGGAACAGATACGCAGTATTTT.

This chain uses TRBV10-3 with TRBJ2-2, with TRBD2 matching over 9 bases. With V trimmed by 1 base and J by 6 bases, 9 bases remained unmatched. This CDR3 spans 17 amino acids. The V gene's germline CDR1 is ENHRY and CDR2 SYGVKD. Here the CDR3 DNA reads TGTGCCATCAGTGAGTTTTTAGCGGGAGCCGGGGCCGGGGAGCTGTTTTTT. Its protein is CAISEFLAGAGAGELFF.

V usage is TRBV11-2 and J usage is TRBJ2-7; D is uncertain. The CDR3 runs to 15 residues. The germline gives CDR1 SGHAT, CDR2 FQNNGV. The germline V and J ends were trimmed by 4 bases and 1 base, with 14 bases remaining between them. This CDR3 is CASSSPRVQSYEQYF. The CDR3 nucleotides read TGTGCCAGCAGCTCCCCCCGGGTTCAATCCTACGAGCAGTACTTC.

The V and J genes are TRBV5-1 and TRBJ1-4; 11 nucleotides align to TRBD1. J gave up 6 bases and V 4 bases, and 5 bases lay outside the gene matches. CDR3 length: 15 amino acids. Germline V gives CDR1 SGHRS, CDR2 YFSETQ. The CDR3 nucleotides are TGCGCCAGCAGCGAATGGACAGGGGGCGATGAAAAACTGTTTTTT. Protein product: CASSEWTGGDEKLFF. Full variable domain (rest looked up from reference TRBV5-1 and TRBJ1-4): KAGVTQTPRYLIKTRGQQVTLSCSPISGHRSVSWYQQTPGQGLQFLFEYFSETQRNKGNFPGRFSGRQFSNSRSEMNVSTLELGDSALYLCASSEWTGGDEKLFFGSGTQLSVL.

The table lists this clone with a count of one. CDR3 residues: CASSLAGVGGNTIYF. CDR3 coding DNA: TGTGCCAGCAGCTTAGCCGGGGTCGGTGGAAACACCATATATTTT. The rearrangement joins TRBV7-9 to TRBJ1-3; D not certain. This CDR3 contains 15 residues. From germline, CDR1 is SEHNR and CDR2 FQNEAQ (reference sequence). Trimming removed 0 bases from V and 3 bases from J, with 9 bases in between.